This TCR beta chain was sequenced for a study of neurological immune-mediated disorders. J was trimmed by 0 bases and V by 2 bases; bases with no gene match: 6. The germline CDR1 and CDR2 sequences are SEHNR and FQNEAQ (reference sequence). The CDR3 has 16 residues. TCRdb passed the 5' RACE reads through MiXCR, listing each CDR3 protein once. The sample carries 65,000 to 90,000 distinct CDR3 sequences, 2.5% to 3.5% recorded once. This clonotype was seen at least ten times. This receptor was taken from a woman aged 45-59 years with multiple sclerosis. Sequencing input: PBMCs. V gene TRBV7-9 combines with J gene TRBJ2-5, with 7 bases aligning to TRBD1. The CDR3 sequence is CASSLSSTGYQETQYF. The CDR3 DNA reads TGTGCCAGCAGCTTAAGTTCGACAGGGTACCAAGAGACCCAGTACTTC.